What follows are 9 T cell receptor beta chains derived from one specimen sequenced in a study of T cell responses to AZD1222 COVID-19 vaccine. Sequencing was performed with immunoSEQ multiplex PCR; in TCRdb, only in-frame clones are kept and a portion is missing. The repertoire consists of roughly 130,000 clones, with 88% occurring once and the leading ten covering approximately 19%. Sequencing used peripheral blood, obtained on day 0 of MenACWY control vaccination. The receptors derive from an adult in good health.

This chain uses TRBV19 with TRBJ1-6; no definite D call. V lost 6 bases, J lost 7 bases, and 10 bases lay in between. CDR1 LNHDA and CDR2 SQIVND come from the germline V gene (reference sequence). This CDR3 has 13 amino acids. CDR3 protein: CASRRKENSPLHF. The CDR3, as DNA: TGTGCCAGTAGGAGGAAGGAGAATTCACCCCTCCACTTT.

This rearrangement joins TRBV7-2 to TRBJ2-7; D is ambiguous. The CDR3 runs to 16 residues. CDR1 SGHTA and CDR2 FQGNSA come from the germline V gene. V dropped 2 bases and J dropped 0 bases, with 14 bases sitting between them. The CDR3 DNA reads as TGTGCCAGCAGCTTAACCCTAAAGTGGGCCTCCTACGAGCAGTACTTC. The encoded protein is CASSLTLKWASYEQYF. The entire variable domain, with the rest obtained from reference TRBV7-2 and TRBJ2-7, is as follows: GAGVSQSPSNKVTEKGKDVELRCDPISGHTALYWYRQSLGQGLEFLIYFQGNSAPDKSGLPSDRFSAERTGGSVSTLTIQRTQQEDSAVYLCASSLTLKWASYEQYFGPGTRLTVT.

The chain combines TRBV5-4 with TRBJ2-7; perhaps TRBD2 as D (6 bases). Germline-derived CDR1 and CDR2 are SGHNT and YYREEE (reference sequence). The CDR3 extends over 15 amino acids. V was clipped by 1 base and J by 3 bases, with 14 bases between them. The CDR3 here is CASSLSGRTLYEQYF. DNA of the CDR3: TGTGCCAGCAGCTTGAGTGGGAGGACCCTCTACGAGCAGTACTTC.

The table lists this clone with a count of one. The chain carries TRBV6-5 and TRBJ1-3; D unclear. CDR1 and CDR2 from the germline V gene are MNHEY and SVGAGI. This CDR3 is 13 amino acids long. The germline V and J ends were trimmed by 6 bases and 4 bases, with 10 bases remaining between them. The chain's CDR3 is CASRSGPGNTIYF. CDR3 in DNA: TGTGCCAGCAGGTCCGGACCAGGAAACACCATATATTTT.

The chain carries TRBV24-1 and TRBJ2-5; D gene uncertain. The germline CDR1 and CDR2 sequences are KGHDR and SFDVKD. Deletions cut 9 bases from V and 4 bases from J, with 8 bases between. This CDR3 is 11 amino acids long. CDR3 residues: CATGSGETQYF. DNA of the CDR3: TGTGCCACCGGGTCGGGAGAGACCCAGTACTTC.

This sequence joins TRBV29-1 and TRBJ1-4; D uncertain. From germline, CDR1 is SQVTM and CDR2 ANQGSEA. The germline V and J ends were trimmed by 6 bases and 8 bases, with 13 bases remaining between them. This CDR3 is 12 amino acids long. CDR3 sequence reads: CSVSKADEKLFF. CDR3 in DNA: TGCAGCGTGTCCAAGGCAGACGAAAAACTGTTTTTT.

The chain links TRBV11-2 to TRBJ2-7; TRBD1 might be the D (5 bases). This CDR3 contains 15 residues. Per the germline V gene, CDR1 is SGHAT and CDR2 is FQNNGV. V was clipped by 0 bases and J by 0 bases, with 9 bases between them. The CDR3 region is CASSLEGAPSYEQYF. DNA of the CDR3: TGTGCCAGCAGCTTAGAAGGGGCCCCCTCCTACGAGCAGTACTTC.

In its sample, this clone was seen once. The chain couples TRBV30 to TRBJ2-4; 14 nucleotides line up with TRBD2. This CDR3 has 17 residues. Germline trimming cut 1 base from V and 2 bases from J; bases unmatched to any gene: 4. CDR1 and CDR2 (germline): GTSNPN, SVGIG (reference sequence). DNA of the CDR3: TGTGCCTGGAGTGGACTAGCGGGAGGGGGACCCAAAAACATTCAGTACTTC. It yields the protein CAWSGLAGGGPKNIQYF.

The CDR3 DNA reads TGTGCCAGCCGTACCCAGGGCACCGGGGAGCTGTTTTTT. Protein: CASRTQGTGELFF. The V call is TRBV6-5, the J call TRBJ2-2, with TRBD1 as a possible D gene (5 bases). Trimming stripped 8 bases from V and 4 bases from J, with 11 bases between. The CDR3 runs to 13 residues. CDR1 and CDR2 (germline): MNHEY, SVGAGI.